This paragraph covers one T cell receptor (beta chain) sequence. Its antigen is currently unknown. The sample is drawn from a study of shared clonotypes between healthy human individuals. Study-wide results and limits: The study found lower generation probabilities in non-shared clonotypes than in those shared by all four donors.

Measured with immunoSEQ multiplex PCR; TCRdb has only the in-frame clones, and not every one. Of some 1,600,000 clones listed, approximately 98% are singletons. All donors were Caucasian adults living in Nashville, Tennessee. CD45RA-negative memory and CD45RA+ naive subsets were split from the CD4+ cells. The CDR3 loop spans 16 amino acids. Trimming stripped 5 bases from V and 4 bases from J, with 18 bases between. Germline V CDR1 and CDR2: SGHVS, FQNEAQ. The TCR originated in a man between 25 and 39 years old in good health. The chain has TRBV7-8 and TRBJ2-1; maybe TRBD2 (6 bases). Sequencing input: naive CD4+ T cells sorted from blood. The sample's subset: CD45RA+ positively selected. The DNA for the CDR3 is TGTGCCAGCAGCAGTAGCCCAACGGGAGTTTACAATGAGCAGTTCTTC. It translates to CASSSSPTGVYNEQFF.